This T cell receptor (beta chain) was identified in a study of beta chain features in type 1 diabetes. This clone was observed a few times. Its antigen is currently unknown. What was sequenced were expressed TCRB transcripts, since all of the isolated RNA had been reverse transcribed. Repertoires were generated with immunoSEQ multiplex PCR, while TCRdb's copy carries only in-frame clones and drops some. The data show 400,000 or so clones, with over 8.5% seen just once and about 0.64% held by the top ten. Findings and caveats of the study: Type 1 diabetes patients had moderately but significantly shorter TCRB CDR3s in all four CD4+ subsets. Equally in patients and controls, shorter templates might have been favored by PCR.

V was cut by 1 base and J by 4 bases, with 11 bases left in between. The germline gives CDR1 KGHSH, CDR2 LQKENI. The CDR3 length is 15 residues. The source of this sequence is a man aged 30 to 39 with type 1 diabetes. This chain links TRBV18 with TRBJ2-1; no reliable D call. Specimen: central memory CD4+ T cells from blood. Here the CDR3 DNA reads TGTGCCAGCTCACCACTATCAGGAGAGTACAATGAGCAGTTCTTC. This sequence encodes CASSPLSGEYNEQFF.